Sequencing of this T cell receptor beta chain was carried out in a study of T cell clonotyping in hematopoietic cell transplantation. V was pared by 4 bases and J by 3 bases, with 19 bases between. Per germline, CDR1 LNHDA and CDR2 SQIVND (reference sequence). The CDR3 extends over 17 amino acids. Recipient blood drawn about 28 days pretransplant and days 30, 100, 180 after. This clone was counted once. The antigen remains unidentified. Repertoires were generated with immunoSEQ multiplex PCR, while TCRdb's copy carries only in-frame clones and drops some. In the table there are 15,000 to 20,000 clones, around 85% of which are singletons. Study results and limitations: Recipient TCR diversity dropped after transplant; expanded clonotypes rose from day 30 to 180. Broader posttransplant TCR repertoire diversity was predicted by graft donor and pretransplant recipient Inverse Simpson Index values.

The sample consisted of PBMCs, taken 100 days after allogeneic stem cell transplant. The receptor's source is a male patient in his sixties or seventies who had an allogeneic stem cell transplant from a related donor, so the T cells may come from the graft donor. Some clones in this sample may be carry-over from other donors' samples. V usage is TRBV19 and J usage is TRBJ1-5, with D possibly TRBD1 on 5 matching bases. The CDR3 DNA reads as TGTGCCAGTAGTAAGGACACGCCATTTTCCTACAATCAGCCCCAGCATTTT. Translated, it gives CASSKDTPFSYNQPQHF.